What follows are 2 T cell receptor beta chains derived from one specimen sequenced in a study of long-term antiretroviral therapy in people with HIV. The immunoSEQ assay was v3.0, run at survey level. The table came from immunoSEQ multiplex PCR; TCRdb's copy has only in-frame clones and leaves some out. Of some 23,000 clones listed, around 82% were seen once; the top ten hold more than 4%. This sample comprised unsorted PBMCs, obtained 0.5 years after starting antiretroviral therapy. All receptors derive from a woman between 35 and 50 years old with HIV.

This clone was observed a handful of times. The genes are TRBV6-5 and TRBJ1-6, with 7 bases that match TRBD1. The CDR3 extends over 15 amino acids. V shed 10 bases and J 10 bases; nucleotides not matched to a gene: 16. The V gene's germline CDR1 is MNHEY and CDR2 SVGAGI. CDR3 DNA sequence: TGTGCCACTAAGCCCATAGACAGGGAAGAATCACCCCTCCACTTT. It encodes CATKPIDREESPLHF.

The chain uses TRBV4-1 and TRBJ2-7; 7 bases agree with TRBD1. This CDR3 has 15 residues. CDR1 is MGHRA, CDR2 YSYEKL, per germline. V was clipped by 3 bases and J by 0 bases; unmatched bases: 5. CDR3 sequence (DNA): TGCGCCAGCAGCCATGGCAGGGGGACCTCCTACGAGCAGTACTTC. This translates into CASSHGRGTSYEQYF.